A selection of T cell receptor beta chains follows, all from one sample in a study of cytomegalovirus exposure and HLA in healthy donors. This table comes from immunoSEQ multiplex PCR, and its TCRdb copy is limited to in-frame clones, with some not included. Of tens of thousands of clones in the sample, over 60% were seen once. Sequencing was carried out using PBMCs. Receptors were obtained from a man between 45 and 60 years old in good health and CMV-seropositive. CDR3s include the opening cysteine and the closing phenylalanine or tryptophan. Fields, in order: clone size, J gene, D gene, V gene, CDR3 DNA, CDR3 protein. The D gene is left open where the match is weak. Size is omitted from some rows. Given values are once, few, many or a class for expanded clones.

few | TRBJ1-1 | TRBD1 | TRBV6-5 | TGTGCCAGCAGTTACTCGACAGGGGGCACTGAAGCTTTCTTT | CASSYSTGGTEAFF
- | TRBJ1-1 | - | TRBV6-1 | TGTGCCAGCAGTGAAACACTGGCAGGTCCAACAGCTTTCTTT | CASSETLAGPTAFF
- | TRBJ2-2 | - | TRBV9 | TGTGCCAGCAGCGTAGTTCTAGGGACTCAGCTACCCGGGGAGCTGTTTTTT | CASSVVLGTQLPGELFF
few | TRBJ2-7 | TRBD1 | TRBV11-3 | TGTGCCAGCAGCTTACGGACAGGGGGCTACGAGCAGTACTTC | CASSLRTGGYEQYF
- | TRBJ2-3 | TRBD2 | TRBV7-2 | TGTGCCAGCAGCCCGTCGGGGGGAAGAGGAGATACGCAGTATTTT | CASSPSGGRGDTQYF
few | TRBJ2-1 | TRBD2 | TRBV4-2 | TGTGCCAGCACCTCTAGCGGGGGGCATGAGCAGTTCTTC | CASTSSGGHEQFF
- | TRBJ1-2 | - | TRBV5-6 | TGTGCCAGCAGCTACATCGGGGGAGCGAACTATGGCTACACCTTC | CASSYIGGANYGYTF
- | TRBJ1-1 | TRBD1 | TRBV30 | TGTGCCTGGCGGGACAGGGGGGACACTGAAGCTTTCTTT | CAWRDRGDTEAFF
- | TRBJ1-2 | TRBD1 | TRBV6-5 | TGTGCCAGCGGGGCCAGGGGGGCTGTTAACTATGGCTACACCTTC | CASGARGAVNYGYTF
- | TRBJ1-2 | - | TRBV30 | TGTGCCTGGATCAAACGGGAGGGGGAAGGCTACACCTTC | CAWIKREGEGYTF
- | TRBJ2-3 | - | TRBV5-1 | TGCGCCAGTAATCTAGCTTTTCGGGGCACAGATACGCAGTATTTT | CASNLAFRGTDTQYF
- | TRBJ2-1 | - | TRBV9 | TGTGCCAGCGGAGGGGTTGAGCAGTTCTTC | CASGGVEQFF
- | TRBJ1-1 | - | TRBV5-1 | TGCGCCAGCAGCCCCGGGTGGGGGCCAGGGAGCACTGAAGCTTTCTTT | CASSPGWGPGSTEAFF
- | TRBJ1-5 | TRBD1 | TRBV6-6 | TGTGCCAGCGGACAGGCTCCCCGGGAACAGCCCCAGCATTTT | CASGQAPREQPQHF
few | TRBJ2-3 | TRBD1 | TRBV7-9 | TGTGCCAGCAGCCTACCTATCTCCGGGACAGCCTTCACGAATACGCAGTATTTT | CASSLPISGTAFTNTQYF
- | TRBJ2-7 | - | TRBV7-2 | TGTGCCAGCAGCTTAGGGGGCACGTCCTACGAGCAGTACTTC | CASSLGGTSYEQYF
- | TRBJ2-3 | TRBD2 | TRBV5-1 | TGCGCCAGCAGCTTGTACGGGACTAGCGGGAGTGCAGATACGCAGTATTTT | CASSLYGTSGSADTQYF
- | TRBJ1-5 | - | TRBV23-1 | TGCGCCAGCAGTCAACCCCGGCAGCCTCTAGCCAGTCAGCCCCAGCATTTT | CASSQPRQPLASQPQHF
few | TRBJ1-1 | TRBD1 | TRBV4-3 | TGCGCCAGCAGCCAGAGACAGGGTTGGCGTGAAGCTTTCTTT | CASSQRQGWREAFF
- | TRBJ2-7 | TRBD2 | TRBV7-2 | TGTGCCAGCAGCCCCCACCCGAGCGGGGGGGTTTACGAGCAGTACTTC | CASSPHPSGGVYEQYF
few | TRBJ1-1 | - | TRBV19 | TGTGCCAGTAGTATTTCCGGGACTAAAAGCACTGAAGCTTTCTTT | CASSISGTKSTEAFF
- | TRBJ2-5 | - | TRBV9 | TGTGCCAGCAGCGTAGGTCAGCAAGAGACCCAGTACTTC | CASSVGQQETQYF
- | TRBJ1-1 | - | TRBV15 | TGTGCCACCAGCGGCCCTACAGGGATGGACACTGAAGCTTTCTTT | CATSGPTGMDTEAFF
- | TRBJ2-7 | TRBD2 | TRBV9 | TGTGCCAGCAGCGTTGAACTAGCGGCCCCCTACGAGCAGTACTTC | CASSVELAAPYEQYF
- | TRBJ2-1 | TRBD2 | TRBV6-5 | TGTGCCAGCAGTTATTCCGCGGGACTAGCGGACAATGAGCAGTTCTTC | CASSYSAGLADNEQFF
- | TRBJ1-3 | - | TRBV28 | TGTGCCAGTACAGGGTCTTCTGGAAACACCATATATTTT | CASTGSSGNTIYF
- | TRBJ1-5 | TRBD1 | TRBV27 | TGTGCCAGCAAACTGACAGGGTACAATCAGCCCCAGCATTTT | CASKLTGYNQPQHF
- | TRBJ2-3 | - | TRBV15 | TGTGCCACCAGTAGCGGCGGCCCAAGCACAGATACGCAGTATTTT | CATSSGGPSTDTQYF
- | TRBJ1-1 | - | TRBV19 | TGTGCCACCCAACTTTCCGGCGGGACTGAAGCTTTCTTT | CATQLSGGTEAFF
- | TRBJ2-7 | - | TRBV7-9 | TGTGCCAGCAGCTTATTTTCCCCATGGGGGGTTGTCTACGAGCAGTACTTC | CASSLFSPWGVVYEQYF
- | TRBJ1-1 | - | TRBV10-3 | TGTGCCATCAGCCCCACGGTAGGGGGTGAAGCTTTCTTT | CAISPTVGGEAFF
- | TRBJ2-7 | - | TRBV6-5 | TGTGCCAGCAGTCACTCGTACGGCTCCTACGAGCAGTACTTC | CASSHSYGSYEQYF
- | TRBJ1-1 | - | TRBV19 | TGTGCCAGTAGTATCGCCAGGGGCCGGGGGGGCACTGAAGCTTTCTTT | CASSIARGRGGTEAFF
once | TRBJ1-4 | TRBD1 | TRBV7-9 | TGTGCCAGCAGCCACGGACAGGGGATTCTAGAAAATGAAAAACTGTTTTTT | CASSHGQGILENEKLFF
- | TRBJ1-1 | - | TRBV15 | TGTGCCACCAGCAGCGAAGGGACACTCAACACTGAAGCTTTCTTT | CATSSEGTLNTEAFF
few | TRBJ1-4 | - | TRBV7-6 | TGTGCCAGCAGCTTAGATTGGACAGTCGCAACTAATGAAAAACTGTTTTTT | CASSLDWTVATNEKLFF
- | TRBJ2-1 | - | TRBV5-4 | TGTGCCAAGTCACAGGCTGACCCGTTCTTC | CAKSQADPFF
few | TRBJ1-6 | TRBD1 | TRBV6-6 | TGTGCCAGCAGCCGGACAGGGGTGAATGGTTCACCCCTCCACTTT | CASSRTGVNGSPLHF
- | TRBJ2-1 | TRBD2 | TRBV9 | TGTGCCAGCAGCGTAGCGACGCCCGAGCGGGAGAGGCTTGATGAGCAGTTCTTC | CASSVATPERERLDEQFF
- | TRBJ2-7 | - | TRBV27 | TGTGCCAGCAGCAACGGGGAGCCTCCAACCTACGAGCAGTACTTC | CASSNGEPPTYEQYF
- | TRBJ2-7 | TRBD2 | TRBV5-4 | TGTGCCAGCAGCTTGGCCGGTGGCGGGAGCTCCTACGAGCAGTACTTC | CASSLAGGGSSYEQYF
few | TRBJ2-7 | TRBD1 | TRBV7-2 | TGTGCCAGCAGCTCGTCGACAGGGCCAGGGTACGAGCAGTACTTC | CASSSSTGPGYEQYF
- | TRBJ1-1 | - | TRBV5-5 | TGTGCCAGCAGCCGGGGGGCGGCCCTGGACACTGAAGCTTTCTTT | CASSRGAALDTEAFF
- | TRBJ2-5 | - | TRBV6-6 | TGTGCCAGCAGTTACGACAGCCACCAAGAGACCCAGTACTTC | CASSYDSHQETQYF
once | TRBJ2-7 | TRBD2 | TRBV11-2 | TGTGCCAGCAGCGATACAAGCGGGAGCCCCTACGAGCAGTACTTC | CASSDTSGSPYEQYF
- | TRBJ2-2 | - | TRBV12-5 | TGTGCTAGTGGTTTCGATCCGCGAACCGGGGAGCTGTTTTTT | CASGFDPRTGELFF
- | TRBJ1-5 | - | TRBV30 | TGTGCCTGGAGGTCGACAAGGACAGTCAAGAATCAGCCCCAGCATTTT | CAWRSTRTVKNQPQHF
- | TRBJ1-2 | - | TRBV6-5 | TGTGCCAGCAGTTACGATGGCAGGGGTATCTATGGCTACACCTTC | CASSYDGRGIYGYTF